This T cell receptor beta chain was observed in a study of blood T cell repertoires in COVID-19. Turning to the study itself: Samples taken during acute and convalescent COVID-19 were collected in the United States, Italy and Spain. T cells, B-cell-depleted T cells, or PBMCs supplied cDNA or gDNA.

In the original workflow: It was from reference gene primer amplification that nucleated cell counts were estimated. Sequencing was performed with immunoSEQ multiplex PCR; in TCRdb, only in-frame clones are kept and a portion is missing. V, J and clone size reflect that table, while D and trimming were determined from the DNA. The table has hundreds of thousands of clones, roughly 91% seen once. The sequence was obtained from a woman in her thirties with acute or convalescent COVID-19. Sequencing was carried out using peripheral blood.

The CDR3 sequence: CASRSADRGGTEAFF. In DNA, the CDR3 is TGCGCCAGCAGGTCCGCGGACAGGGGAGGGACTGAAGCTTTCTTT. The chain joins TRBV5-1 to TRBJ1-1; TRBD1 matches 9 bases. The CDR3 is made up of 15 amino acids. CDR1 and CDR2 (germline): SGHRS, YFSETQ. Trimming removed 5 bases from V and 5 bases from J; junction bases left unmatched: 10. The variable domain in full, with the rest retrieved from reference TRBV5-1 and TRBJ1-1, is KAGVTQTPRYLIKTRGQQVTLSCSPISGHRSVSWYQQTPGQGLQFLFEYFSETQRNKGNFPGRFSGRQFSNSRSEMNVSTLELGDSALYLCASRSADRGGTEAFFGQGTRLTVV.